Sequencing of this T cell receptor beta chain was carried out in a study of T cell clonality in common variable immunodeficiency. J gave up 1 base and V 2 bases, and 3 bases lay outside the gene matches. CDR1 is SGHTA, CDR2 FQGTGA, per germline. The CDR3 is 16 residues long. The protocol was immunoSEQ multiplex PCR, while the TCRdb copy is restricted to in-frame clones and leaves out a portion. Sampling found 42,000 or so clones, none seen once. Points from the study as a whole: CVID subjects shared fewer TCRbeta clones than healthy controls did.

The sample holds many counts of this clone. Its antigen is not known. From the germline J gene comes the end of the CDR3, since the read stops 3 residues before it. Both groups were predominantly of Caucasian heritage. Input material: peripheral blood mononuclear cells. The TCR sequence derives from a person aged 18-69 years in good health. The V and J genes are TRBV7-3 and TRBJ2-2; 8 bases agree with TRBD1. The sequenced part of the CDR3 DNA is TGTGCCAGCAGCTTATATGGGACAGGGAACACCGGGGAG. This translates into CASSLYGTGNTGE. The entire CDR3 sequence reads CASSLYGTGNTGELFF.